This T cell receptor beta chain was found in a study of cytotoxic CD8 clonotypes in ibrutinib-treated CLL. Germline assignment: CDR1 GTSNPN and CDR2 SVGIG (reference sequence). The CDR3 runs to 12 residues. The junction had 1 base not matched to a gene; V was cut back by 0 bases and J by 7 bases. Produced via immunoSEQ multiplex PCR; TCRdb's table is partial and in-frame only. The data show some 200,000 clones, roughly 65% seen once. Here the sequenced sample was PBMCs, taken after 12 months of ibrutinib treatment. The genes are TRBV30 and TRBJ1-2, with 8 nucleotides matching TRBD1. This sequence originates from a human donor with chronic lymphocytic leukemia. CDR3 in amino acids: CAWSVGTGGYTF. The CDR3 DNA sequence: TGTGCCTGGAGTGTCGGGACAGGTGGCTACACCTTC.